This T cell receptor beta chain was sequenced in a study of blood T cell repertoires in COVID-19. Overall study: Some COVID-19 samples were acute and others convalescent; all came from the United States, Italy and Spain. The analysed material was cDNA or gDNA that came from T cells, B-cell-depleted T cells, or PBMCs.

As originally analysed: Cell counts per sample came from amplifying reference gene primers. Clones were read by immunoSEQ multiplex PCR, and TCRdb kept only the in-frame ones, dropping some. That table furnishes V, J and clone size, whereas the DNA furnished D and trimming. The data hold approximately 140,000 clones, with around 82% observed a single time. Looked up from germline, CDR1 is LNHDA and CDR2 is SQIVND (reference sequence). The CDR3 runs 17 residues. Trimming shortened V by 1 base and J by 4 bases, and 18 bases separated the two germline ends. This receptor was identified in a man in his fifties or sixties with acute or convalescent COVID-19. The specimen was peripheral blood. V gene TRBV19 combines with J gene TRBJ2-3; D may be TRBD2 (6 bases). The CDR3 nucleotides read TGTGCCAGTAGTATAGTATCCGGGACTCCGGGGGCAGATACGCAGTATTTT. Its translation: CASSIVSGTPGADTQYF. Supplemented by reference TRBV19 and TRBJ2-3, the full variable domain reads DGGITQSPKYLFRKEGQNVTLSCEQNLNHDAMYWYRQDPGQGLRLIYYSQIVNDFQKGDIAEGYSVSREKKESFPLTVTSAQKNPTAFYLCASSIVSGTPGADTQYFGPGTRLTVL.